Following are 4 T cell receptor beta chains from one sample sequenced in a study of beta chain features in type 1 diabetes. Expressed TCRB transcripts were sequenced because the entire RNA isolate underwent reverse transcription. Data came from immunoSEQ multiplex PCR; TCRdb stores just in-frame clones and leaves some out. The data hold tens of thousands of clones, with under 35% observed a single time. Sequencing was performed on stem cell memory CD4+ T cells from blood. All receptors derive from a woman aged 18-29 years in good health.

The J gene is TRBJ2-7, the V gene TRBV28; 8 bases match TRBD2. The V and J ends lost 0 bases and 5 bases, in that order; junction bases with no gene match: 6. Germline-derived CDR1 and CDR2 are MDHEN and SYDVKM. This CDR3 has 15 amino acids. The CDR3 loop is CASSLWSSGRNEQYF. In DNA form, the CDR3 reads TGTGCCAGCAGTTTATGGTCTAGCGGGCGAAACGAGCAGTACTTC. Based on the CDR3 plus reference TRBV28 and TRBJ2-7, the full variable domain is DVKVTQSSRYLVKRTGEKVFLECVQDMDHENMFWYRQDPGLGLRLIYFSYDVKMKEKGDIPEGYSVSREKKERFSLILESASTNQTSMYLCASSLWSSGRNEQYFGPGTRLTVT.

The rearrangement links TRBV5-4 to TRBJ2-5; TRBD2 matches 8 bases. This CDR3 is built from 15 residues. V shed 3 bases and J 5 bases; nucleotides not matched to a gene: 9. From germline, CDR1 is SGHNT and CDR2 YYREEE (reference sequence). The CDR3 spells CASSSAGTSGETQYF. DNA for the CDR3: TGTGCCAGCAGCTCCGCCGGGACTAGTGGGGAGACCCAGTACTTC.

This clone was found a few times. V usage is TRBV7-8 and J usage is TRBJ2-1; 11 bases line up with TRBD2. The CDR3 runs to 16 residues. Germline lookup yields CDR1 SGHVS and CDR2 FQNEAQ. The ends lost 5 bases at V and 4 bases at J; junction bases unmatched: 7. The CDR3 region is CASSQPRTSGYNEQFF. The DNA for the CDR3 is TGTGCCAGCAGCCAGCCAAGGACTAGCGGGTACAATGAGCAGTTCTTC.

A few counts support this clone. A junction boundary mismatches the germline segment, possibly from a read error. CDR3 sequence (DNA): TGTGCCAGCAGTACCAGGGGGAACGCTGAAGCTTTCTTT. It encodes CASSTRGNAEAFF. The chain has TRBV6-1 and TRBJ1-1; TRBD1 agrees at 7 bases. CDR3 length: 13 amino acids. CDR1 MNHNS and CDR2 SASEGT come from the germline V gene.